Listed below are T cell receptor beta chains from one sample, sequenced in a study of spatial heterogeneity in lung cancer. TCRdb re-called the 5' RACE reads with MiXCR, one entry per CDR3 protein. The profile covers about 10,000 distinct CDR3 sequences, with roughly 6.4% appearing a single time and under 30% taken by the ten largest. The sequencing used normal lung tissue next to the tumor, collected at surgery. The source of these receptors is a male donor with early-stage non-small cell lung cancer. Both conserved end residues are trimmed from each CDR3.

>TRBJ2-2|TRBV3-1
ASSQGLTASGELF
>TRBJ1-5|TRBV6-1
ASSESGSNQPQH
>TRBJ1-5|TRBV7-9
ASSLRGNQPQH
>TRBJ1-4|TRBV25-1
ASSDGGSGEKLF
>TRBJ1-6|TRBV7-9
ASSLRGGQSPLH
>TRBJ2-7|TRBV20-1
SASNRAYEQY
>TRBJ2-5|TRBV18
ASSRRTDQETQY
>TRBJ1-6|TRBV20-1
SALGTGYSPLH
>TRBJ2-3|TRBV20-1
SARPTDTQY
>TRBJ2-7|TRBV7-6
ASSSSSGGYEQY
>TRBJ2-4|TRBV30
AWSSSTLAKNIQY
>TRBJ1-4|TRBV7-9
ASRQGQAEKLF
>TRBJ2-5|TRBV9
ASSVDPEETQY
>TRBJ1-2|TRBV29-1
SAQRQGNYGYT
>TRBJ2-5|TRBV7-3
ASSATGGGETQY
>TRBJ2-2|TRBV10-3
AIQLNTGELF
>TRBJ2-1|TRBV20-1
SAKGLAGNYNEQF
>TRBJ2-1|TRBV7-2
ASSLTAGTSVNNEQF
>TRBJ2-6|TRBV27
ASSGQASGANVLT
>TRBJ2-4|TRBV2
ASSEAGGLAKNIQY